The source of this TCR beta chain is a study of beta chain features in type 1 diabetes. Overall study findings and caveats: When Type 1 diabetes patients were examined, their TCRB CDR3s proved moderately but significantly shorter in all four CD4+ subsets.

Concerning this clone: Its matching antigen is unknown.

Germline assignment: CDR1 LGHNA and CDR2 YSLEER. This CDR3 is 17 amino acids long. V was cut by 3 bases and J by 1 base, with 18 bases left in between. Expressed TCRB transcripts got sequenced, as all isolated RNA was reverse transcribed. Profiled with immunoSEQ multiplex PCR; TCRdb holds only in-frame clones, not every one. The sample has 500,000 to 800,000 clones; about an eighth are singletons. This clonotype was sampled from a man in his thirties or forties with type 1 diabetes. The chain is built from TRBV4-3 and TRBJ1-2; D is perhaps TRBD1 (5 bases). Sequencing input: naive CD4+ T cells from blood. The CDR3 coding sequence is TGCGCCAGCAGCCAGGCTTGGGGGGGGAATTATAACTATGGCTACACCTTC. It is translated as CASSQAWGGNYNYGYTF.